The entry below gives a single T cell receptor beta chain sequence along with its context. Antigen: not known. With 60 Vbeta and 13 Jbeta primers, the PCR was carried out. Repertoires were generated with immunoSEQ multiplex PCR, while TCRdb's copy carries only in-frame clones and drops some. Among 200,000 or so clones listed, more than 65% were seen once. This specimen belongs to a study of cytomegalovirus exposure and HLA in healthy donors. Study as a whole: Unique TCRs from HLA-typed donors, roughly 87 million of them, were held in an early data release.

There are 14 residues in the CDR3. Germline assignment: CDR1 MNHEY and CDR2 SMNVEV (reference sequence). The V end was cut by 1 base, the J end by 10 bases, with 14 bases between. Whole-study findings and limits: Reportedly, diagnosis of cytomegalovirus status by the classifier showed high specificity and sensitivity.

This TCR was recovered from a man aged 45 to 65 in good health and CMV-seronegative. The specimen was PBMCs. The rearrangement links TRBV27 to TRBJ2-1; D is perhaps TRBD2 (5 bases). The CDR3, as DNA: TGTGCCAGCAGTTTATTGGCCCGGGAAGGAGAGCAGTTCTTC. It yields the protein CASSLLAREGEQFF.